This is a list of T cell receptor beta chains from one sample in a study of shared clonotypes between healthy human individuals. This table comes from immunoSEQ multiplex PCR, and its TCRdb copy is limited to in-frame clones, with some not included. The sample records millions of clones, approximately 92% being singletons. The specimen sequenced was naive CD4+ T cells sorted from blood. The origin of the receptors is a man aged 18 to 30 in good health. Each CDR3 is given with its conserved first and last residue. A D gene is named only where the DNA matches it firmly. Size is omitted from some rows. Given values are once, few, many or a class for expanded clones.

>TRBV5-6|once|TRBD1|TRBJ2-5
TGTGCCAGCAGCACCGGGACAGTGGGGCGAGAGACCCAGTACTTC
CASSTGTVGRETQYF
>TRBV28|once|TRBD1|TRBJ1-2
TGTGCCAGCAGTCCCGGACAGGGTGGAAGCTACACCTTC
CASSPGQGGSYTF
>TRBV6-5|.|TRBD2|TRBJ2-5
TGTGCCAGCAGTCTACCGGGACTAGCTCAAGAGACCCAGTACTTC
CASSLPGLAQETQYF
>TRBV5-1|once|.|TRBJ2-5
TGCGCCAGCAGCCCATCGAACGGGGAGACCCAGTACTTC
CASSPSNGETQYF
>TRBV29-1|.|TRBD1|TRBJ1-1
TGCAGCGTCAGGACAGGGAAGATTGACACTGAAGCTTTCTTT
CSVRTGKIDTEAFF
>TRBV30|.|.|TRBJ1-5
TGTGCCTGGAGTGTATCCCGGGAGGTGCCCCAGCATTTT
CAWSVSREVPQHF
>TRBV6-5|.|.|TRBJ2-7
TGTGCCAGCAGGAGAACAGGGGGAGGGTACGAGCAGTACTTC
CASRRTGGGYEQYF
>TRBV10-3|.|.|TRBJ1-2
TGTGCCATAGCCGAGGGAATTTATGGCTACACCTTC
CAIAEGIYGYTF
>TRBV6-5|.|.|TRBJ1-1
TGTGCCAGCAGTCGCAATCAGGGAACTGAAGCTTTCTTT
CASSRNQGTEAFF
>TRBV25-1|.|TRBD1|TRBJ1-1
TGTGCCAGCAGTGAGCCCCGACAGGGCAACACTGAAGCTTTCTTT
CASSEPRQGNTEAFF
>TRBV18|.|.|TRBJ2-5
TGTGCCAGCTCACTAGCCGGGACGGCACAAGAGACCCAGTACTTC
CASSLAGTAQETQYF
>TRBV13|.|.|TRBJ2-7
TGTGCCAGCAGCTTCCGGACAGCCCTGGACTACGAGCAGTACTTC
CASSFRTALDYEQYF
>TRBV28|.|.|TRBJ2-1
TGTGCCAGCAGTACAGGACGGGACGGGGATGAGCAGTTCTTC
CASSTGRDGDEQFF
>TRBV7-3|.|.|TRBJ2-5
TGTGCCAGCAGCCGAGAGGCGGGGCTGGGAGAGACCCAGTACTTC
CASSREAGLGETQYF
>TRBV7-6|.|TRBD1|TRBJ1-3
TGTGCCAGCAGCTTAGCGCCAGCGACAGGGTCGCCTTCGGCCATATATTTT
CASSLAPATGSPSAIYF
>TRBV12-5|.|.|TRBJ2-7
TGTGCTAGTGGTTTGTCGGGGACTCGCTCCTACGAGCAGTACTTC
CASGLSGTRSYEQYF
>TRBV15|.|.|TRBJ2-3
TGTGCCACCAGCAGAGATTTAAAAGGGACGGCAGATACGCAGTATTTT
CATSRDLKGTADTQYF
>TRBV19|.|.|TRBJ1-3
TGTGCCAGTCGGGACACCTCTGGAAACACCATATATTTT
CASRDTSGNTIYF
>TRBV10-3|once|TRBD2|TRBJ2-3
TGTGCCAGCGGGACTAGCGGGGGAGATACGCAGTATTTT
CASGTSGGDTQYF
>TRBV5-4|.|.|TRBJ2-4
TGTGCCAGCAGCTCCGGGACGGAGAGGGACATTCAGTACTTC
CASSSGTERDIQYF
>TRBV27|.|.|TRBJ2-3
TGTGCCGACAATCGGGATAACCTCCCCACAGATACGCAGTATTTT
CADNRDNLPTDTQYF
>TRBV6-5|.|TRBD1|TRBJ1-1
TGTGCCAGCAGCTCCAGGGGGACTGAAGCTTTCTTT
CASSSRGTEAFF
>TRBV6-6|.|.|TRBJ2-7
TGTGCCAGCAGCCCGGGCCCTTACGAGCAGTACTTC
CASSPGPYEQYF
>TRBV18|.|.|TRBJ1-1
TGTGCCAGCTCACCAAATCGCAGGGCGAACACTGAAGCTTTCTTT
CASSPNRRANTEAFF
>TRBV19|few|TRBD1|TRBJ2-7
TGTGCCAGTAGTAGACAGGGCTACGAGCAGTACTTC
CASSRQGYEQYF
>TRBV2|.|TRBD1|TRBJ1-2
TGTGCCAGCAGTCCGGACAGGGAAAACTATGGCTACACCTTC
CASSPDRENYGYTF
>TRBV30|.|.|TRBJ2-2
TGTGCCTGGAGTGTCGGAGAGAACACCGGGGAGCTGTTTTTT
CAWSVGENTGELFF
>TRBV7-3|.|.|TRBJ2-5
TGTGCCAGCAGCTCGGACGGATCAAAAGAGACCCAGTACTTC
CASSSDGSKETQYF
>TRBV6-5|.|.|TRBJ1-1
TGTGCCAGCAGTCGCCAGAACGAAGCTTTCTTT
CASSRQNEAFF
>TRBV6-5|.|.|TRBJ2-7
TGTGCCAGCAGTTACGGTGGGACAACGACCTACGAGCAGTACTTC
CASSYGGTTTYEQYF
>TRBV5-8|.|.|TRBJ1-3
TGTGCCAGCGGACGACAGTGGGTGGCTTCTGGAAACACCATATATTTT
CASGRQWVASGNTIYF
>TRBV29-1|.|TRBD1|TRBJ1-1
TGCAGCTGCGGGACAGGGAACACTGAAGCTTTCTTT
CSCGTGNTEAFF